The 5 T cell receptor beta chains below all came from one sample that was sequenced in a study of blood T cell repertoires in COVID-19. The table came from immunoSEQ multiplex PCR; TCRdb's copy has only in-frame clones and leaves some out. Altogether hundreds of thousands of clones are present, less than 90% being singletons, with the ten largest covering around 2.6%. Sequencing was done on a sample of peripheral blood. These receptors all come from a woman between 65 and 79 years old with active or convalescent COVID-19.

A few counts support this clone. CDR3 sequence reads: CASSSSGQGNSPLHF. The CDR3 nucleotides are TGTGCCAGCAGCTCCTCCGGACAGGGGAATTCACCCCTCCACTTT. The rearrangement uses TRBV7-2 and TRBJ1-6; TRBD1 matches 9 bases. The junction had 5 bases not matched to a gene; V was cut back by 4 bases and J by 7 bases. Germline V gene lookup returns CDR1 SGHTA and CDR2 FQGNSA. The CDR3 runs 15 residues.

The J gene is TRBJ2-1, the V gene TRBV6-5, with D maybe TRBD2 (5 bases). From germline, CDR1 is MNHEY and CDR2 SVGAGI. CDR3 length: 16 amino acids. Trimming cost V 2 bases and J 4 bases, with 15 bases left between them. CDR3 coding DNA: TGTGCCAGCAGTTACGAGGGAATTAACGAGTACAATGAGCAGTTCTTC. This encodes CASSYEGINEYNEQFF.

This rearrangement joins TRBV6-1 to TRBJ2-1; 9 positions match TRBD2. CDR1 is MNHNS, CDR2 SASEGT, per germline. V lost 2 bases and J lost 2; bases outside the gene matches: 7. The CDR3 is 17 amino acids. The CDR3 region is CASSELVGGRAYNEQFF. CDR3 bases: TGTGCCAGCAGTGAACTAGTTGGCGGGAGGGCCTACAATGAGCAGTTCTTC.

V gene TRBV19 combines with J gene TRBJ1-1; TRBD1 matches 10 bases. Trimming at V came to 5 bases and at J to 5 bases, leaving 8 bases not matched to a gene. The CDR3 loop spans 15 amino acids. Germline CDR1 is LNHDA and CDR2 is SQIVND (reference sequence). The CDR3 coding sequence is TGTGCCAGTAGTGCAACGGGACAGGGGATTACTGAAGCTTTCTTT. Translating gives CASSATGQGITEAFF.

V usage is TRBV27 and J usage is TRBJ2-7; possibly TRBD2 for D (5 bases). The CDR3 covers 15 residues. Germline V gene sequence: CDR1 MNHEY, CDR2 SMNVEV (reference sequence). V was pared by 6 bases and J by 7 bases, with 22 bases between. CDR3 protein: CASSLPTASSGEQYF. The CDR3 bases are TGTGCCAGCAGCCTACCTACAGCTAGTTCGGGAGAGCAGTACTTC.